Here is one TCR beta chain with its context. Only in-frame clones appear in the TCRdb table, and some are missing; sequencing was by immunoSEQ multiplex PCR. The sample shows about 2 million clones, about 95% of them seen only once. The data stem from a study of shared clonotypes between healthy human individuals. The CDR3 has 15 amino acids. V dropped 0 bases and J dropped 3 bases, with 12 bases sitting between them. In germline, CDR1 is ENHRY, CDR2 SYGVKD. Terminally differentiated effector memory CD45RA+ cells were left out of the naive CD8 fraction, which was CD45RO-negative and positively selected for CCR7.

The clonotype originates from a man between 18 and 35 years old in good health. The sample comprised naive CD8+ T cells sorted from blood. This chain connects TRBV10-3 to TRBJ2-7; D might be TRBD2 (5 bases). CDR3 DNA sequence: TGTGCCATCAGTGAGTCGGGGTCTAGCTTCTACGAGCAGTACTTC. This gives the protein CAISESGSSFYEQYF.